This T cell receptor beta chain was obtained from a study of shared clonotypes between healthy human individuals. Broader study findings: Large depth notwithstanding, sorted-subset sequencing proved incomplete by rarefaction.

Negatively enriched CD4+ T cells were divided by CD45RA into naive and memory. Details on this clone: Its antigen is currently unknown.

Germline CDR1 reads MDHEN; CDR2 reads SYDVKM. The CDR3 consists of 14 residues. Trimming left V 5 bases short and J 2 bases short, with 12 bases between. Data came from immunoSEQ multiplex PCR; TCRdb stores just in-frame clones and leaves some out. The sample carries 550,000 to 850,000 clones, 74% recorded once. The sequenced material came from memory CD4+ T cells sorted from blood. Specified subset: CD45RA-negative fraction. The chain couples TRBV28 to TRBJ1-2; D remains ambiguous. The clonotype was recovered from a woman in her twenties or thirties in good health. Here the CDR3 DNA reads TGTGCCAGCAGTCCCCCCAGCGACAACTATGGCTACACCTTC. Protein product: CASSPPSDNYGYTF.